The 30 T cell receptor beta chains listed next were all sequenced from one sample in a study of blood T cells in healthy people across ages. With a J-beta primer mix and a sample-barcoded 5' primer, a second PCR ran about 6 to 11 cycles. TCRdb reprocessed the 5' RACE reads via MiXCR and lists one record per CDR3 protein. The repertoire holds about 700,000 distinct CDR3 sequences, with less than 40% as singletons. Sequences were obtained from blood. These receptors all stem from a woman of 80 years or more in good health.

For this clonotype: One base away lies a much larger clone, so this may be a sequencing read error. CDR3 nucleotides: TGTGCCAGCAGTAGCTTTAGCGGGGGCCCCTACAATGAGCAGTACTTC. It specifies CASSSFSGGPYNEQYF. The V call is TRBV2, the J call TRBJ2-5, with 9 bases that match TRBD2. Unmatched junction bases numbered 18, after V lost 5 bases and J lost 11 bases. CDR1 SNHLY and CDR2 FYNNEI come from the germline V gene. The CDR3 length is 16 residues. The full variable domain, completed using reference TRBV2 and TRBJ2-5, is EPEVTQTPSHQVTQMGQEVILRCVPISNHLYFYWYRQILGQKVEFLVSFYNNEISEKSEIFDDQFSVERPDGSNFTLKIRSTKLEDSAMYFCASSSFSGGPYNEQYFGPGTRLLVL.

This clonotype was seen only a few times. One base away lies a much larger clone, so this may be a sequencing read error. The DNA is omitted, as the CDR3 cannot be located on it reliably, and the CDR3 follows TCRdb's listing. The chain employs TRBV12-3 or TRBV12-4 and TRBJ2-6; the table gives TRBD1 as D, unverified against the DNA. Inclusive of both ends, the CDR3 amounts to 17 amino acids. CDR3 protein: CASSLGAWGSGANVRTF.

The V and J genes are TRBV4-3 and TRBJ2-7; TRBD1 matches 7 bases. The V gene end was trimmed by 1 base and the J gene end by 7 bases; junction bases not matched to a gene: 7. Germline assignment: CDR1 LGHNA and CDR2 YSLEER. The CDR3 totals 14 residues. CDR3 protein: CASSQGQGRCEQYF. CDR3 bases: TGCGCCAGCAGCCAAGGACAGGGTCGCTGTGAGCAGTACTTC.

This clonotype appeared many times. The chain has TRBV27 and TRBJ1-2; no clear D. Germline assignment: CDR1 MNHEY and CDR2 SMNVEV (reference sequence). V lost 5 bases to trimming and J lost 4 bases, with 11 bases between them. The CDR3 totals 13 residues. The CDR3 loop reads CASSLAGPYGYTF. The DNA for the CDR3 is TGTGCCAGCAGTCTGGCCGGACCCTATGGCTACACCTTC.

This clonotype showed up many times. The V and J genes are TRBV6-1 and TRBJ1-1; 7 bases map to TRBD1. Germline V gene data show CDR1 as MNHNS and CDR2 as SASEGT. The V and J ends lost 7 bases and 10 bases, in that order; junction bases with no gene match: 12. There are 13 residues in the CDR3. This CDR3 is CASKQSPQGRAFF. CDR3 nucleotide sequence: TGTGCCAGCAAACAATCCCCACAGGGGAGAGCTTTCTTT.

This clonotype was detected ten times or more. This chain links TRBV20-1 with TRBJ2-5; 10 nucleotides agree with TRBD1. Germline CDR1 DFQATT, CDR2 SNEGSKA (reference sequence). CDR3 length equals 13 residues. The CDR3: CSGTGTGEETQYF. The CDR3 nucleotides read TGCAGCGGAACCGGGACAGGGGAAGAGACCCAGTACTTC.

J is TRBJ1-5 and V is TRBV20-1; D perhaps matches TRBD1 (5 bases). The CDR3 consists of 13 residues. Trimming stripped 4 bases from V and 2 bases from J, with 9 bases between. The V gene's germline CDR1 is DFQATT and CDR2 SNEGSKA (reference sequence). The CDR3 nucleotides read TGCAGTGCTACGCAGGGCCGCAATCAGCCCCAGCATTTT. This encodes CSATQGRNQPQHF.

The V gene is TRBV5-5, the J gene TRBJ1-2, with D uncertain. This CDR3 is built from 13 residues. V was cut by 2 bases and J by 0 bases, with 5 bases left in between. CDR1 and CDR2 from the germline V gene are SGHKS and YYEKEE (reference sequence). The DNA of the CDR3 is TGTGCCAGCAGCTTACTCTCTAACTATGGCTACACCTTC. Translated: CASSLLSNYGYTF.

Concerning this clonotype: Being one base from a much bigger clone, this may be a read error. The gene calls are TRBV11-2 and TRBJ2-3; 8 bases line up with TRBD2. Germline CDR1 is SGHAT and CDR2 is FQNNGV. The CDR3 is made up of 16 amino acids. V gave up 5 bases and J gave up 7 bases; unmatched junction bases: 14. This CDR3 is CASSLSGSGGRNTQYF. DNA for the CDR3: TGTGCCAGCAGCCTCTCGGGAAGCGGGGGCAGGAATACGCAGTATTTT. Full variable domain (remainder filled in from reference TRBV11-2 and TRBJ2-3): EAGVAQSPRYKIIEKRQSVAFWCNPISGHATLYWYQQILGQGPKLLIQFQNNGVVDDSQLPKDRFSAERLKGVDSTLKIQPAKLEDSAVYLCASSLSGSGGRNTQYFGPGTRLTVL.

In the case of this clonotype: This may arise from a read error, as a much more abundant clone is one base away. The CDR3 sequence: CASSKGVGPYEQYF. In nucleotides, the CDR3 is TGTGCCAGCAGCAAAGGAGTCGGTCCCTACGAGCAGTACTTC. The chain links TRBV21-1 to TRBJ2-7. TRBV21-1 counts as a pseudogene. This CDR3 has 14 residues.

Points on this clonotype: This could be a read error, since a much larger clone is one nucleotide away. The chain joins TRBV14 to TRBJ1-1; D not certain. The CDR3 consists of 13 residues. Germline V CDR1 and CDR2: SGHDN, FVKESK. V lost 2 bases to trimming and J lost 1 base, with 5 bases between them. The CDR3 nucleotides are TGTGCCAGCAGCCAACAGGCGAACACTGAAGCTTTCTTT. The encoded protein is CASSQQANTEAFF. Combining the CDR3 with reference TRBV14 and TRBJ1-1 gives the whole variable domain EAGVTQFPSHSVIEKGQTVTLRCDPISGHDNLYWYRRVMGKEIKFLLHFVKESKQDESGMPNNRFLAERTGGTYSTLKVQPAELEDSGVYFCASSQQANTEAFFGQGTRLTVV.

CDR3 in amino acids: CSARWAGGDTQYF. In DNA form, the CDR3 reads TGCAGTGCTAGATGGGCGGGAGGAGATACGCAGTATTTT. This sequence joins TRBV20-1 and TRBJ2-3; 8 nucleotides match TRBD2. The CDR3 totals 13 residues. After removal of 2 bases from V and 5 bases from J, the junction contained 3 bases not matched to a gene. Germline CDR1 reads DFQATT; CDR2 reads SNEGSKA (reference sequence).

DNA of the CDR3: TGTGCCATCAGTGAGTCGAGACAGACCAATCAGCCCCAGCATTTT. Encoded protein: CAISESRQTNQPQHF. This chain uses TRBV10-3 with TRBJ1-5, with D tentatively TRBD1 (5 bases). CDR1 and CDR2 from the germline V gene are ENHRY and SYGVKD. V was cut by 0 bases and J by 3 bases, with 9 bases left in between. The length of the CDR3 is 15 residues.

This clonotype was detected ten times or more. The chain uses TRBV6-5 and TRBJ1-2, with D unresolved. Germline lookup yields CDR1 MNHEY and CDR2 SVGAGI. V lost 6 bases to trimming and J lost 2 bases, with 7 bases between them. This CDR3 spans 12 amino acids. CDR3 residues: CASSHTNYGYTF. The CDR3 nucleotides read TGTGCCAGCAGCCACACCAACTATGGCTACACCTTC.

The gene calls are TRBV10-3 and TRBJ2-3; D remains unclear. V was trimmed by 4 bases and J by 1 base, leaving 9 bases between them. CDR1 and CDR2 from the germline V gene are ENHRY and SYGVKD. The CDR3 covers 14 residues. CDR3 in amino acids: CAISGFSGTDTQYF. The DNA of the CDR3 is TGTGCCATCAGTGGTTTCAGCGGCACAGATACGCAGTATTTT.

This clonotype was seen at least ten times. The chain couples TRBV12-3 or TRBV12-4 to TRBJ1-2; D ambiguous. The CDR3 covers 12 residues. V lost 5 bases, J lost 5 bases, and 9 bases lay in between. The CDR3 sequence: CASSPKTYGYTF. DNA for the CDR3: TGTGCCAGCAGTCCGAAGACATATGGCTACACCTTC.

This clonotype turned up a few times. The V and J genes are TRBV11-2 and TRBJ2-2; D ambiguous. Trimming took 7 bases from V and 3 from J, leaving 15 bases between them. Germline V gene data show CDR1 as SGHAT and CDR2 as FQNNGV. This CDR3 has 15 amino acids. Written as DNA, the CDR3 is TGTGCCAGCACGTCTGTTGGCGGCCACACCGGGGAGCTGTTTTTT. As protein: CASTSVGGHTGELFF.

This clonotype has a count of ten or more. The chain joins TRBV5-1 to TRBJ1-2; D is undetermined. The CDR3 sequence is 12 residues long. Trimming took 4 bases from V and 13 from J, leaving 17 bases between them. Germline values: CDR1 SGHRS, CDR2 YFSETQ. The DNA for the CDR3 is TGCGCCAGCAGCCCTCCAGCTGGGTCCGCCACCTTC. This codes for CASSPPAGSATF.

This clonotype was observed at least ten times. The chain employs TRBV5-5 and TRBJ1-1; D perhaps matches TRBD1 (6 bases). Between the trimmed V and J ends, which lost 2 bases and 5 bases, there was a span of 16 bases. CDR1 and CDR2 (germline): SGHKS, YYEKEE (reference sequence). The CDR3 is made up of 15 amino acids. In DNA form, the CDR3 reads TGTGCCAGCAGCTTCACAGGACAAGGGGGGACTGAAGCTTTCTTT. It codes for CASSFTGQGGTEAFF.

This clonotype came up once. The V call is TRBV20-1, the J call TRBJ1-2; D not certain. V lost 4 bases, J lost 10 bases, and 19 bases lay in between. CDR1 and CDR2 from the germline V gene are DFQATT and SNEGSKA (reference sequence). This CDR3 has 13 residues. The CDR3 protein is CSAMVRTASDYTF. The CDR3 DNA reads TGCAGTGCTATGGTACGGACGGCATCGGACTACACCTTC.

Worth noting for this clonotype: A much more abundant neighbour one base away suggests this may be a read error. In DNA, the CDR3 is TGCGCCAGCTGGGACAGGGGCTACGAGCAGTACTTC. Its translation is CASWDRGYEQYF. The J gene is TRBJ2-7, the V gene TRBV5-1; 10 nucleotides match TRBD1. Looked up from germline, CDR1 is SGHRS and CDR2 is YFSETQ. The CDR3 sequence is 12 residues long. After removal of 7 bases from V and 3 bases from J, the junction contained 1 base not matched to a gene.

Of note for this clonotype: A read error is possible here, since a much larger clone lies one base away. CDR3 bases: TGTGCCAGCAGAAGGACAGGGCTGCTTTTCGATGAGCGGTTCTTC. This translates into CASRRTGLLFDERFF. The V call is TRBV27, the J call TRBJ2-1, with TRBD1 identical over 8 bases. Germline V lookup: CDR1 MNHEY, CDR2 SMNVEV (reference sequence). This CDR3 has 15 residues.

The J gene is TRBJ2-1, the V gene TRBV28, with D possibly matching TRBD2 (7 bases). The V end lost 5 bases, the J end lost 6 bases, and 26 bases lay between the germline ends. Germline CDR1 and CDR2: MDHEN and SYDVKM. This CDR3 has 18 residues. The CDR3 region has the DNA TGTGCCAGCAGTACGTTACCGGGGGGCCGGGTTGCTAGCAATGAGCAGTTCTTC. Protein: CASSTLPGGRVASNEQFF.

This clonotype occurred a few times. The junction does not match germline at one end; this may be a read error. The rearrangement joins TRBV5-8 to TRBJ2-5, with TRBD2 matching 8 bases. Per the germline V gene, CDR1 is SGHTS and CDR2 is YDEGEE. This CDR3 has 14 residues. CDR3 sequence: CTSSLGLAQETQYF. The CDR3 DNA reads as TGTACCAGCAGCTTAGGACTAGCCCAAGAGACCCAGTACTTC.

V gene TRBV20-1 combines with J gene TRBJ1-2; no reliable D call. This CDR3 contains 15 residues. With 6 bases removed from V and 1 base from J, the gap between germline ends came to 18 bases. From germline, CDR1 is DFQATT and CDR2 SNEGSKA (reference sequence). CDR3 amino acids: CSARSSGSDNYGYTF. DNA of the CDR3: TGCAGTGCAAGGTCCAGCGGCAGCGATAACTATGGCTACACCTTC.

This clonotype showed up just a few times. V gene TRBV19 combines with J gene TRBJ1-5; TRBD1 might be the D (6 bases). The CDR3 runs to 15 residues. From germline, CDR1 is LNHDA and CDR2 SQIVND (reference sequence). Trimming removed 2 bases from V and 5 bases from J, with 13 bases in between. The CDR3 region has the DNA TGTGCCAGTAGTATACGAAACAGGGTATATCAGCCCCAGCATTTT. It encodes CASSIRNRVYQPQHF.

Worth noting for this clonotype: A read error may produce the germline difference seen at one junction end. J is TRBJ2-7 and V is TRBV20-1, with 7 bases identical to TRBD1. The CDR3 has 11 amino acids. Germline-derived CDR1 and CDR2 are DFQATT and SNEGSKA (reference sequence). CDR3 sequence reads: CSVRQGYEQYF. The CDR3 DNA sequence: TGCAGTGTTAGACAGGGCTACGAGCAGTACTTC.

This clonotype showed up many times. The chain couples TRBV29-1 to TRBJ1-1; TRBD1 agrees at 9 bases. The CDR3 contains 14 residues. Germline lookup yields CDR1 SQVTM and CDR2 ANQGSEA. V was pared by 6 bases and J by 8 bases, with 13 bases of the junction left unmatched. The CDR3 DNA reads TGCAGCGTCACCCCTGCAGGGACAGGGACCGAAGCTTTCTTT. As protein: CSVTPAGTGTEAFF.

This clonotype was observed at least ten times. The V gene is TRBV3-1, the J gene TRBJ2-7; TRBD2 matches at 11 bases. Per germline, CDR1 LGHDT and CDR2 YNNKEL (reference sequence). The junction had 4 bases not matched to a gene; V was cut back by 2 bases and J by 4 bases. The CDR3 has 15 amino acids. CDR3 DNA sequence: TGTGCCAGCAGCCAAACAGCTAGCGGGGGGTACGAGCAGTACTTC. It yields the protein CASSQTASGGYEQYF.

V usage is TRBV3-1 and J usage is TRBJ2-5; no clear D gene. V lost 4 bases and J 2 bases, leaving 17 bases between the germline ends. This CDR3 is built from 16 residues. From germline, CDR1 is LGHDT and CDR2 YNNKEL (reference sequence). CDR3 residues: CASSRTRVARQETQYF. The DNA of the CDR3 is TGTGCCAGCAGCCGTACCCGGGTGGCCCGACAAGAGACCCAGTACTTC.